This T cell receptor (beta chain) was found in a study of T-cell reconstitution after alpha-beta-depleted transplantation in children. This clonotype occurred a few times. The V gene lost 2 bases and the J gene lost 6 bases, with 11 bases spanning the gap. The germline CDR1 and CDR2 sequences are DFQATT and SNEGSKA (reference sequence). The length of the CDR3 is 13 residues. Unique molecular identifiers were incorporated when the TCRbeta library was constructed. A single record per CDR3 protein comes from TCRdb applying MiXCR to the PCR reads. The sample has a few hundred thousand distinct CDR3 sequences, roughly 10% seen once.

Sequenced material: PBMCs from the stem cell graft donor, taken from the stem cell graft. This TCR came from a human donor who donated a stem cell graft to a child with acute myeloid leukemia. The chain employs TRBV20-1 and TRBJ1-5; D ambiguous. The chain's CDR3 is CSARTTEPQPQHF. The CDR3 nucleotides are TGCAGTGCTAGAACGACCGAACCTCAGCCCCAGCATTTT.